This is a list of T cell receptor beta chains from one sample in a study of T cell responses to AZD1222 COVID-19 vaccine. Clones were read by immunoSEQ multiplex PCR, and TCRdb kept only the in-frame ones, dropping some. The sample records about 48,000 clones, around 85% being singletons. Sequenced here: peripheral blood, sampled 28 days after the second AZD1222 dose. The receptor set was obtained from an adult who received the AZD1222 COVID-19 vaccine. Both conserved end residues are part of each CDR3. A D gene is named only where the DNA matches it firmly. The size of a clone is reported for some rows only, either as once, few or many, or as a class for expanded clones.

-	TRBV7-2	-	TRBJ1-1	CASSPFGANTEAFF	TGTGCCAGCAGCCCTTTTGGGGCGAACACTGAAGCTTTCTTT
TRBD1	TRBV7-3	-	TRBJ2-2	CASSDRQGPTGELFF	TGTGCCAGCAGCGACAGACAGGGGCCCACCGGGGAGCTGTTTTTT
-	TRBV9	-	TRBJ2-3	CASSAGDTSTDTQYF	TGTGCCAGCAGCGCAGGGGACACTAGCACAGATACGCAGTATTTT
-	TRBV7-3	-	TRBJ2-2	CASSLTARGSSTGELFF	TGTGCCAGCAGCTTAACAGCGCGAGGTTCGAGCACCGGGGAGCTGTTTTTT
-	TRBV7-8	-	TRBJ1-5	CASSPDPGSNQPQHF	TGTGCCAGCAGTCCTGATCCTGGGAGCAATCAGCCCCAGCATTTT
-	TRBV9	-	TRBJ1-6	CASSPPGSSYNSPLHF	TGTGCCAGCAGCCCGCCTGGGAGCTCCTATAATTCACCCCTCCACTTT
TRBD2	TRBV7-9	once	TRBJ2-1	CASSLVSGASSYNEQFF	TGTGCCAGCAGCTTAGTTAGCGGGGCAAGCTCCTACAATGAGCAGTTCTTC
-	TRBV27	-	TRBJ1-2	CASSSGYGYTF	TGTGCCAGCAGTTCGGGATATGGCTACACCTTC
-	TRBV7-3	-	TRBJ1-5	CASSLGAGRPQHF	TGTGCCAGCAGCCTAGGAGCCGGGAGACCCCAGCATTTT
TRBD1	TRBV19	-	TRBJ2-7	CASSIGDSYEQYF	TGTGCCAGTAGTATAGGGGACAGCTACGAGCAGTACTTC
-	TRBV9	-	TRBJ2-1	CASSVDGRGAYNEQFF	TGTGCCAGCAGCGTAGATGGTAGGGGGGCCTACAATGAGCAGTTCTTC
TRBD1	TRBV12-3/TRBV12-4	-	TRBJ2-7	CASRPGQGYEQYF	TGTGCCAGCAGGCCGGGACAGGGTTACGAGCAGTACTTC
-	TRBV7-6	-	TRBJ2-7	CASSPTLKFGYEQYF	TGTGCCAGCAGCCCCACATTGAAATTTGGCTACGAGCAGTACTTC
TRBD2	TRBV2	-	TRBJ2-1	CASSDRASGGVYNEQFF	TGTGCCAGCAGTGATAGGGCTAGCGGGGGGGTATACAATGAGCAGTTCTTC
-	TRBV10-3	-	TRBJ1-2	CAVGTGYGYTF	TGTGCCGTAGGGACGGGCTATGGCTACACCTTC
-	TRBV7-2	-	TRBJ1-1	CASSRGGRTNMNTEAFF	TGTGCCAGCAGCAGAGGGGGAAGGACCAATATGAACACTGAAGCTTTCTTT
-	TRBV28	few	TRBJ2-2	CASTLIGETGELFF	TGTGCCAGCACCTTAATTGGGGAAACCGGGGAGCTGTTTTTT
-	TRBV5-1	-	TRBJ1-1	CASSLSGEDTEAFF	TGCGCCAGCAGCTTGTCCGGGGAGGATACTGAAGCTTTCTTT
-	TRBV5-1	-	TRBJ2-1	CASSLGRSRDEQFF	TGCGCCAGCAGCTTGGGGAGGTCGCGGGATGAGCAGTTCTTC
-	TRBV5-1	-	TRBJ1-3	CASSPRTPTISGNTIYF	TGCGCCAGCAGCCCAAGGACACCCACGATCTCTGGAAACACCATATATTTT
-	TRBV6-1	-	TRBJ2-7	CASSESGYEQYF	TGTGCCAGCAGTGAATCCGGATACGAGCAGTACTTC
-	TRBV5-1	-	TRBJ2-3	CASTSGTSFTDTQYF	TGCGCCAGCACCTCCGGGACTTCGTTCACAGATACGCAGTATTTT
-	TRBV7-2	few	TRBJ2-7	CASRPNTEVEQYF	TGTGCCAGCAGGCCCAATACCGAAGTCGAGCAGTACTTC
TRBD1	TRBV18	-	TRBJ1-5	CASSRTGEIAHDSNQPQHF	TGTGCCAGCTCACGTACAGGGGAAATAGCTCACGATAGCAATCAGCCCCAGCATTTT
-	TRBV14	-	TRBJ1-1	CASSNTRGAEAFF	TGTGCCAGCAGCAATACACGAGGAGCTGAAGCTTTCTTT
-	TRBV7-6	-	TRBJ1-5	CASSRMSGANQPQHF	TGTGCCAGCAGCCGAATGTCGGGGGCCAATCAGCCCCAGCATTTT
-	TRBV2	-	TRBJ2-1	CASLRGNEQFF	TGTGCCAGCCTAAGGGGGAATGAGCAGTTCTTC